The TCR beta chain described here comes from a study of Ad26.COV2.S vaccination and SARS-CoV-2 variants. Study results and limitations: While placebo recipients had lower spike-specific TCR breadth, vaccine recipients had more.

V dropped 2 bases and J dropped 3 bases, with 14 bases sitting between them. The germline CDR1 and CDR2 sequences are KGHSH and LQKENI. The CDR3 is made up of 15 amino acids. Libraries were prepared by immunoSEQ multiplex PCR; TCRdb keeps only in-frame clonotypes and omits some of them. Among 350,000 to 400,000 clones listed, less than 90% were seen once. On this clone itself: No antigen is known for it.

Treatment specified: around 19 received Ad26.COV2.S at low or high dose, single or two shots; about 5 received placebo; per-sample allocation not given. Samples analyzed were those drawn on day 63 after the first vaccine or placebo injection. The TCR comes from a person between 18 and 60 years old who received the Ad26.COV2.S COVID-19 vaccine or a placebo. The chain combines TRBV18 with TRBJ2-7; possible D gene TRBD2, 6 bases. The sample in question was peripheral blood, obtained in a trial of Ad26.COV2.S vaccine versus placebo. The CDR3 reads CASSPEPQGGYEQYF. CDR3 nucleotides: TGTGCCAGCTCACCAGAGCCGCAGGGAGGCTACGAGCAGTACTTC.